This T cell receptor (beta chain) was recorded in a study of spatial heterogeneity in lung cancer. Study results and limitations: Resection blood, more than follow-up blood, showed ubiquitous expanded tumor TCRs.

This CDR3 is 14 amino acids long. V lost 3 bases and J lost 1, with 8 bases in between. Germline V gives CDR1 SNHLY, CDR2 FYNNEI. TCRdb ran MiXCR on the 5' RACE reads and lists one entry per CDR3 protein. The table lists about 70,000 distinct CDR3 sequences, approximately 9% of them singletons. The sample holds a few counts of this clonotype. Its target is not known. The time point was: blood at routine non-recurrence follow-up after resection. Unsorted samples of tumor, nontumor lung or frozen PBMC had their whole RNA sequenced. Sequenced here: PBMCs, sampled at follow-up. This chain links TRBV2 with TRBJ2-3, with TRBD1 as a possible D gene (6 bases). The origin of this receptor is a female donor with early-stage non-small cell lung cancer. The CDR3 region is CASSDRGGTDTQYF. The CDR3 nucleotides read TGTGCCAGCAGTGACAGGGGAGGCACAGATACGCAGTATTTT.